This is a list of T cell receptor beta chains from one sample in a study of blood T cell repertoires in COVID-19. The method was immunoSEQ multiplex PCR; TCRdb's version includes in-frame clones alone and lacks a portion of them. The sample shows 200,000 to 250,000 clones, 86% of them seen only once. Sequencing used peripheral blood. These receptors originate from a woman aged 45-60 years with COVID-19, enrolled during active disease. CDR3s include the opening cysteine and the closing phenylalanine or tryptophan. D genes are given only for firm matches. Size is omitted from some rows. Given values are once, few, many or a class for expanded clones.

d_call: NA
v_call: TRBV6-2/TRBV6-3
clone_size: NA
j_call: TRBJ1-6
cdr3_aa: CASSYWRANSPLHF
cdr3_nt: TGTGCCAGCAGTTACTGGAGGGCGAATTCACCCCTCCACTTT

d_call: TRBD1
v_call: TRBV15
clone_size: NA
j_call: TRBJ1-6
cdr3_aa: CATSTSRGQGESPLHF
cdr3_nt: TGTGCCACCAGCACCTCCAGGGGACAGGGGGAATCACCCCTCCACTTT

d_call: NA
v_call: TRBV5-6
clone_size: NA
j_call: TRBJ1-1
cdr3_aa: CASSSALTGSRTEAFF
cdr3_nt: TGTGCCAGCAGCTCTGCGTTAACAGGGTCGCGGACTGAAGCTTTCTTT

d_call: NA
v_call: TRBV21-1
clone_size: NA
j_call: TRBJ1-6
cdr3_aa: CASSTPSSSYNSPLHF
cdr3_nt: TGTGCCAGCAGCACCCCCTCTAGCTCCTATAATTCACCCCTCCACTTT

d_call: TRBD1
v_call: TRBV6-4
clone_size: few
j_call: TRBJ1-2
cdr3_aa: CASSYRGGSTDGYTF
cdr3_nt: TGTGCCAGCAGTTACAGGGGGGGAAGTACCGATGGCTACACCTTC

d_call: NA
v_call: TRBV28
clone_size: NA
j_call: TRBJ1-4
cdr3_aa: CASSLRDNHEKLFF
cdr3_nt: TGTGCCAGCAGTTTACGGGACAACCATGAAAAACTGTTTTTT

d_call: NA
v_call: TRBV5-1
clone_size: once
j_call: TRBJ1-1
cdr3_aa: CASSLDSPGHDTEAFF
cdr3_nt: TGCGCCAGCAGCTTGGATTCTCCAGGGCACGACACTGAAGCTTTCTTT

d_call: TRBD1
v_call: TRBV30
clone_size: NA
j_call: TRBJ2-7
cdr3_aa: CAGGTGGEQYF
cdr3_nt: TGTGCCGGCGGGACAGGGGGGGAGCAGTACTTC

d_call: TRBD1
v_call: TRBV28
clone_size: NA
j_call: TRBJ2-1
cdr3_aa: CASSYEPGTGMYEQFF
cdr3_nt: TGTGCCAGCAGTTATGAGCCCGGGACAGGGATGTATGAGCAGTTCTTC

d_call: TRBD1
v_call: TRBV5-6
clone_size: NA
j_call: TRBJ1-2
cdr3_aa: CASSLTGTGGRGYTF
cdr3_nt: TGTGCCAGCAGCTTAACCGGGACAGGGGGCCGAGGCTACACCTTC

d_call: NA
v_call: TRBV6-6
clone_size: NA
j_call: TRBJ1-1
cdr3_aa: CASSYPTVMNTEAFF
cdr3_nt: TGTGCCAGCAGTTACCCGACAGTTATGAACACTGAAGCTTTCTTT

d_call: NA
v_call: TRBV4-3
clone_size: NA
j_call: TRBJ2-7
cdr3_aa: CASSQDRSSYEQYF
cdr3_nt: TGCGCCAGCAGCCAAGACAGGTCCTCCTACGAGCAGTACTTC

d_call: NA
v_call: TRBV19
clone_size: few
j_call: TRBJ1-5
cdr3_aa: CASSWGPVDQPQHF
cdr3_nt: TGTGCCAGTAGTTGGGGGCCGGTTGATCAGCCCCAGCATTTT

d_call: TRBD2
v_call: TRBV19
clone_size: NA
j_call: TRBJ2-2
cdr3_aa: CASSIGGGVATGELFF
cdr3_nt: TGTGCCAGTAGTATAGGCGGGGGAGTGGCCACCGGGGAGCTGTTTTTT

d_call: NA
v_call: TRBV2
clone_size: NA
j_call: TRBJ1-5
cdr3_aa: CASNTGGNQPQHF
cdr3_nt: TGTGCCAGCAATACAGGAGGCAATCAGCCCCAGCATTTT

d_call: NA
v_call: TRBV10-3
clone_size: NA
j_call: TRBJ1-1
cdr3_aa: CATFPGQHTEAFF
cdr3_nt: TGTGCCACCTTCCCTGGACAACACACTGAAGCTTTCTTT

d_call: TRBD1
v_call: TRBV6-5
clone_size: once
j_call: TRBJ2-5
cdr3_aa: CASSKGQGQETQYF
cdr3_nt: TGTGCCAGCAGCAAAGGACAGGGGCAAGAGACCCAGTACTTC

d_call: NA
v_call: TRBV28
clone_size: NA
j_call: TRBJ1-2
cdr3_aa: CASSQPLATANYGYTF
cdr3_nt: TGTGCCAGCAGCCAACCACTAGCGACGGCTAACTATGGCTACACCTTC

d_call: NA
v_call: TRBV4-3
clone_size: NA
j_call: TRBJ2-3
cdr3_aa: CASSQEGASKDTQYF
cdr3_nt: TGCGCCAGCAGCCAAGAAGGAGCTAGCAAGGATACGCAGTATTTT

d_call: TRBD2
v_call: TRBV3-1/TRBV3-2
clone_size: NA
j_call: TRBJ2-1
cdr3_aa: CASSQARLAGEEEQFF
cdr3_nt: TGTGCCAGCAGCCAAGCCCGACTAGCGGGGGAAGAAGAGCAGTTCTTC

d_call: NA
v_call: TRBV4-3
clone_size: NA
j_call: TRBJ1-1
cdr3_aa: CASSLVDRPNTEAFF
cdr3_nt: TGCGCCAGCAGCCTCGTGGACAGACCGAACACTGAAGCTTTCTTT

d_call: TRBD1
v_call: TRBV28
clone_size: few
j_call: TRBJ1-6
cdr3_aa: CASSTGQGFNSPLHF
cdr3_nt: TGTGCCAGCAGCACGGGACAGGGATTTAATTCACCCCTCCACTTT

d_call: TRBD1
v_call: TRBV27
clone_size: NA
j_call: TRBJ2-7
cdr3_aa: CASSWGQDAYEQYF
cdr3_nt: TGTGCCAGCAGTTGGGGACAGGATGCCTACGAGCAGTACTTC

d_call: NA
v_call: TRBV27
clone_size: NA
j_call: TRBJ2-1
cdr3_aa: CASSSTGYEQFF
cdr3_nt: TGTGCCAGCAGTTCCACAGGGTATGAGCAGTTCTTC

d_call: NA
v_call: TRBV7-3
clone_size: NA
j_call: TRBJ2-2
cdr3_aa: CASSNGQYTGELFF
cdr3_nt: TGTGCCAGCAGCAATGGGCAATACACCGGGGAGCTGTTTTTT

d_call: TRBD1
v_call: TRBV27
clone_size: NA
j_call: TRBJ1-1
cdr3_aa: CASSWTGTYEAFF
cdr3_nt: TGTGCCAGCAGTTGGACAGGGACTTATGAAGCTTTCTTT

d_call: TRBD2
v_call: TRBV7-3
clone_size: NA
j_call: TRBJ2-3
cdr3_aa: CASSLGGGAADTQYF
cdr3_nt: TGTGCCAGCAGCTTAGGCGGGGGAGCAGCGGATACGCAGTATTTT

d_call: TRBD1
v_call: TRBV7-8
clone_size: NA
j_call: TRBJ2-2
cdr3_aa: CASSPKDRGTNTGELFF
cdr3_nt: TGTGCCAGCAGTCCTAAGGACAGGGGCACGAACACCGGGGAGCTGTTTTTT

d_call: TRBD1
v_call: TRBV3-1/TRBV3-2
clone_size: NA
j_call: TRBJ1-5
cdr3_aa: CASSPSDRGRDQPQHF
cdr3_nt: TGTGCCAGCAGCCCAAGTGACAGGGGCCGGGATCAGCCCCAGCATTTT

d_call: NA
v_call: TRBV19
clone_size: NA
j_call: TRBJ2-2
cdr3_aa: CASSPGGWATGELFF
cdr3_nt: TGTGCCAGTAGTCCCGGAGGATGGGCAACCGGGGAGCTGTTTTTT

d_call: TRBD1
v_call: TRBV12-3/TRBV12-4
clone_size: NA
j_call: TRBJ1-1
cdr3_aa: CASSPGTGGEAFF
cdr3_nt: TGTGCCAGCAGTCCCGGGACAGGGGGCGAAGCTTTCTTT

d_call: TRBD1
v_call: TRBV7-2
clone_size: NA
j_call: TRBJ1-5
cdr3_aa: CASSFDRGQGQPQHF
cdr3_nt: TGTGCCAGCAGCTTCGACAGGGGGCAGGGTCAGCCCCAGCATTTT

d_call: TRBD1
v_call: TRBV4-1
clone_size: NA
j_call: TRBJ1-4
cdr3_aa: CASSQEGRTGVAEKLFF
cdr3_nt: TGCGCCAGCAGCCAAGAAGGGCGGACAGGGGTCGCTGAAAAACTGTTTTTT

d_call: NA
v_call: TRBV14
clone_size: NA
j_call: TRBJ1-2
cdr3_aa: CASSQVRGAGYGYTF
cdr3_nt: TGTGCCAGCAGCCAAGTTCGGGGGGCTGGTTATGGCTACACCTTC

d_call: TRBD2
v_call: TRBV24-1
clone_size: NA
j_call: TRBJ2-3
cdr3_aa: CATGLAGGSDTQYF
cdr3_nt: TGTGCCACCGGACTAGCGGGTGGGTCAGATACGCAGTATTTT

d_call: TRBD2
v_call: TRBV27
clone_size: once
j_call: TRBJ2-3
cdr3_aa: CASSLVAGGTDTQYF
cdr3_nt: TGTGCCAGCAGTTTAGTAGCGGGTGGGACAGATACGCAGTATTTT

d_call: TRBD1
v_call: TRBV29-1
clone_size: NA
j_call: TRBJ1-1
cdr3_aa: CSVEDLRTGNTEAFF
cdr3_nt: TGCAGCGTTGAAGATCTAAGGACAGGCAACACTGAAGCTTTCTTT

d_call: TRBD1
v_call: TRBV27
clone_size: NA
j_call: TRBJ1-4
cdr3_aa: CASSSKGALRNEKLFF
cdr3_nt: TGTGCCAGCAGTTCTAAGGGGGCTCTGCGCAACGAAAAACTGTTTTTT

d_call: NA
v_call: TRBV12-5
clone_size: NA
j_call: TRBJ2-2
cdr3_aa: CASGLITGELFF
cdr3_nt: TGTGCTAGTGGCTTAATCACCGGGGAGCTGTTTTTT

d_call: TRBD2
v_call: TRBV29-1
clone_size: NA
j_call: TRBJ2-1
cdr3_aa: CSVEDKHRVGLAGDPMGNEQFF
cdr3_nt: TGCAGCGTTGAAGATAAACACAGGGTGGGACTAGCGGGGGACCCGATGGGGAATGAGCAGTTCTTC

d_call: NA
v_call: TRBV14
clone_size: NA
j_call: TRBJ2-7
cdr3_aa: CASSPRSHPFYEQYF
cdr3_nt: TGTGCCAGCAGCCCCCGGAGCCACCCCTTTTACGAGCAGTACTTC

d_call: NA
v_call: TRBV24-1
clone_size: NA
j_call: TRBJ2-3
cdr3_aa: CATSETGGTDTQYF
cdr3_nt: TGTGCCACCAGTGAAACTGGTGGCACAGATACGCAGTATTTT

d_call: NA
v_call: TRBV19
clone_size: NA
j_call: TRBJ2-1
cdr3_aa: CATSGQSSYNEQFF
cdr3_nt: TGTGCCACCTCCGGACAGAGCTCCTACAATGAGCAGTTCTTC

d_call: NA
v_call: TRBV12-3/TRBV12-4
clone_size: NA
j_call: TRBJ1-1
cdr3_aa: CASSLVGGSGAFF
cdr3_nt: TGTGCCAGCAGTTTAGTAGGCGGGTCTGGAGCTTTCTTT

d_call: NA
v_call: TRBV3-1/TRBV3-2
clone_size: NA
j_call: TRBJ1-6
cdr3_aa: CASSQRVADSPLHF
cdr3_nt: TGTGCCAGCAGCCAGAGGGTAGCAGATTCACCCCTCCACTTT

d_call: TRBD2
v_call: TRBV3-1/TRBV3-2
clone_size: once
j_call: TRBJ2-1
cdr3_aa: CASSHSGGNYNEQFF
cdr3_nt: TGTGCCAGCAGCCATAGCGGGGGGAATTACAATGAGCAGTTCTTC

d_call: TRBD1
v_call: TRBV28
clone_size: NA
j_call: TRBJ1-2
cdr3_aa: CASILNGDRGIYGYTF
cdr3_nt: TGTGCCAGCATTCTTAACGGGGACAGAGGGATTTATGGCTACACCTTC

d_call: TRBD1
v_call: TRBV2
clone_size: few
j_call: TRBJ2-6
cdr3_aa: CASSGQALSGANVLTF
cdr3_nt: TGTGCCAGCAGCGGACAGGCCCTCTCTGGGGCCAACGTCCTGACTTTC

d_call: TRBD1
v_call: TRBV6-6
clone_size: few
j_call: TRBJ2-2
cdr3_aa: CASRATGTTGELFF
cdr3_nt: TGTGCCAGCAGAGCGACAGGGACCACCGGGGAGCTGTTTTTT

d_call: NA
v_call: TRBV5-4
clone_size: NA
j_call: TRBJ1-1
cdr3_aa: CASSLDRSWAFF
cdr3_nt: TGTGCCAGCAGCTTGGACAGGAGTTGGGCTTTCTTT

d_call: TRBD1
v_call: TRBV7-9
clone_size: once
j_call: TRBJ2-7
cdr3_aa: CASRADRDPPHEQYF
cdr3_nt: TGTGCCAGCAGGGCGGACAGGGACCCACCCCACGAGCAGTACTTC

d_call: NA
v_call: TRBV11-1
clone_size: NA
j_call: TRBJ1-5
cdr3_aa: CASSPGLFQPQHF
cdr3_nt: TGTGCCAGCAGCCCCGGACTTTTTCAGCCCCAGCATTTT

d_call: TRBD2
v_call: TRBV5-1
clone_size: NA
j_call: TRBJ2-2
cdr3_aa: CASSLRAGGTGELFF
cdr3_nt: TGCGCCAGCAGCTTGAGAGCGGGAGGGACCGGGGAGCTGTTTTTT

d_call: TRBD1
v_call: TRBV2
clone_size: NA
j_call: TRBJ1-5
cdr3_aa: CASRMAGGGQPQHF
cdr3_nt: TGTGCCAGCAGGATGGCAGGGGGAGGTCAGCCCCAGCATTTT

d_call: TRBD1
v_call: TRBV15
clone_size: NA
j_call: TRBJ1-6
cdr3_aa: CATSREFGTGGNSPLHF
cdr3_nt: TGTGCCACCAGCAGAGAATTCGGGACAGGGGGAAATTCACCCCTCCACTTT

d_call: NA
v_call: TRBV2
clone_size: NA
j_call: TRBJ2-2
cdr3_aa: CASSGQPKTGELFF
cdr3_nt: TGTGCCAGCTCGGGACAACCAAAAACCGGGGAGCTGTTTTTT

d_call: NA
v_call: TRBV7-9
clone_size: few
j_call: TRBJ1-3
cdr3_aa: CASSLDGNPGNTIYF
cdr3_nt: TGTGCCAGCAGCTTAGATGGCAATCCTGGAAACACCATATATTTT